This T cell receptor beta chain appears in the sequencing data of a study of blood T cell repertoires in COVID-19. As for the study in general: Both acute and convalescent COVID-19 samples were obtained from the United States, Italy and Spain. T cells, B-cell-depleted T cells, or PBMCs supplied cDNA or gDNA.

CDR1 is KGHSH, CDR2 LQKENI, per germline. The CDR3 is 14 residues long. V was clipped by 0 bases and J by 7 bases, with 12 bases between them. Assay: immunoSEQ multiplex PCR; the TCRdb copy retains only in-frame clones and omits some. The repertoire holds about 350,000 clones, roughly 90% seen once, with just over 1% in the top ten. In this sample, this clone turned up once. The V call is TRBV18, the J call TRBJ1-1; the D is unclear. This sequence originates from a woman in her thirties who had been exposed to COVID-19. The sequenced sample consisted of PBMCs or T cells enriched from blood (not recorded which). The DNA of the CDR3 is TGTGCCAGCTCACCACCGGGCCCGGCTTATGAAGCTTTCTTT. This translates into CASSPPGPAYEAFF.